A selection of T cell receptor beta chains follows, all from one sample in a study of blood T cell repertoires in COVID-19. This table comes from immunoSEQ multiplex PCR, and its TCRdb copy is limited to in-frame clones, with some not included. The sample holds over 130,000 clones; 75% to 90% are singletons and the top ten take more than 9.5%. The sample was peripheral blood. Every receptor here comes from a woman aged 80 or over with acute or convalescent COVID-19. Each CDR3 is given with its conserved first and last residue. D genes are given only for firm matches. Clone size, where shown, is once, few, many, or a class for clones that have expanded.

clone size: NA; CDR3 length: 14; V gene: TRBV19; J gene: TRBJ1-1; D gene: TRBD1; CDR3 protein: CASSIQGVNTEAFF; CDR3 DNA: TGTGCCAGTAGTATACAGGGGGTAAACACTGAAGCTTTCTTT
clone size: NA; CDR3 length: 15; V gene: TRBV4-2; J gene: TRBJ1-1; D gene: NA; CDR3 protein: CASSQSELMNTEAFF; CDR3 DNA: TGTGCCAGCAGCCAGTCCGAACTCATGAACACTGAAGCTTTCTTT
clone size: NA; CDR3 length: 10; V gene: TRBV20-1; J gene: TRBJ2-1; D gene: NA; CDR3 protein: CSAKTSEQFF; CDR3 DNA: TGCAGTGCTAAGACTAGTGAGCAGTTCTTC
clone size: NA; CDR3 length: 15; V gene: TRBV21-1; J gene: TRBJ1-6; D gene: NA; CDR3 protein: CASSFGTGIYSPLHF; CDR3 DNA: NA
clone size: NA; CDR3 length: 17; V gene: TRBV19; J gene: TRBJ2-6; D gene: NA; CDR3 protein: CASSEQGRLSGANVLTF; CDR3 DNA: TGTGCCAGTAGTGAGCAGGGCAGGCTATCTGGGGCCAACGTCCTGACTTTC
clone size: few; CDR3 length: 14; V gene: TRBV6-5; J gene: TRBJ2-7; D gene: TRBD2; CDR3 protein: CASSSGTSAYEQYF; CDR3 DNA: TGTGCCAGCAGTTCGGGGACTAGCGCCTACGAGCAGTACTTC
clone size: NA; CDR3 length: 15; V gene: TRBV7-8; J gene: TRBJ1-5; D gene: NA; CDR3 protein: CASSSGGSGISAQHF; CDR3 DNA: TGTGCCAGCAGCTCAGGCGGGTCCGGCATTTCAGCCCAGCATTTT
clone size: NA; CDR3 length: 12; V gene: TRBV12-3/TRBV12-4; J gene: TRBJ1-2; D gene: NA; CDR3 protein: CASSLKRAGYTF; CDR3 DNA: TGTGCCAGCAGTTTGAAGAGGGCTGGCTACACCTTC
clone size: NA; CDR3 length: 15; V gene: TRBV4-1; J gene: TRBJ2-7; D gene: TRBD1; CDR3 protein: CASSQTDREFYEQYF; CDR3 DNA: TGCGCCAGCAGCCAAACCGACAGGGAGTTTTACGAGCAGTACTTC
clone size: NA; CDR3 length: 17; V gene: TRBV7-9; J gene: TRBJ2-1; D gene: TRBD1; CDR3 protein: CASSLAKTGTAYNEQFF; CDR3 DNA: TGTGCCAGCAGCTTAGCGAAAACCGGGACAGCATACAATGAGCAGTTCTTC
clone size: NA; CDR3 length: 16; V gene: TRBV19; J gene: TRBJ1-4; D gene: TRBD1; CDR3 protein: CASSTGTGTANEKLFF; CDR3 DNA: TGTGCCAGTAGTACAGGAACCGGGACAGCTAATGAAAAACTGTTTTTT
clone size: NA; CDR3 length: 14; V gene: TRBV7-2; J gene: TRBJ2-7; D gene: TRBD1; CDR3 protein: CASSLGQGEYEQYF; CDR3 DNA: TGTGCCAGCAGCTTAGGGCAGGGGGAATACGAGCAGTACTTC
clone size: once; CDR3 length: 16; V gene: TRBV7-3; J gene: TRBJ2-2; D gene: TRBD1; CDR3 protein: CASSQLGTGATGELFF; CDR3 DNA: TGTGCCAGCAGCCAACTGGGGACAGGGGCCACCGGGGAGCTGTTTTTT
clone size: NA; CDR3 length: 14; V gene: TRBV3-1/TRBV3-2; J gene: TRBJ1-1; D gene: NA; CDR3 protein: CASSQAGGATEAFF; CDR3 DNA: TGTGCCAGCAGCCAAGCGGGCGGGGCCACTGAAGCTTTCTTT
clone size: NA; CDR3 length: 15; V gene: TRBV11-3; J gene: TRBJ1-2; D gene: NA; CDR3 protein: CASSLSWTVNYGYTF; CDR3 DNA: TGTGCCAGCAGCTTATCATGGACAGTAAACTATGGCTACACCTTC
clone size: NA; CDR3 length: 13; V gene: TRBV7-2; J gene: TRBJ1-6; D gene: NA; CDR3 protein: CASSLGADSPLHF; CDR3 DNA: TGTGCCAGCAGCTTAGGGGCAGATTCACCCCTCCACTTT
clone size: NA; CDR3 length: 13; V gene: TRBV19; J gene: TRBJ1-4; D gene: NA; CDR3 protein: CASSTRTVEKLFF; CDR3 DNA: TGTGCCAGTAGTACCCGGACTGTGGAAAAACTGTTTTTT
clone size: NA; CDR3 length: 18; V gene: TRBV3-1/TRBV3-2; J gene: TRBJ2-2; D gene: TRBD2; CDR3 protein: CASSHGLAGGPDTGELFF; CDR3 DNA: TGTGCCAGCAGCCACGGACTAGCGGGGGGGCCCGACACCGGGGAGCTGTTTTTT
clone size: NA; CDR3 length: 15; V gene: TRBV2; J gene: TRBJ2-7; D gene: TRBD2; CDR3 protein: CASSLALAGGSEQYF; CDR3 DNA: TGTGCCAGCAGTCTGGCACTAGCGGGGGGTAGCGAGCAGTACTTC
clone size: NA; CDR3 length: 16; V gene: TRBV7-8; J gene: TRBJ2-3; D gene: NA; CDR3 protein: CASSPRATRSTDTQYF; CDR3 DNA: TGTGCCAGCAGCCCCCGGGCAACTAGAAGCACAGATACGCAGTATTTT
clone size: NA; CDR3 length: 16; V gene: TRBV3-1/TRBV3-2; J gene: TRBJ2-7; D gene: NA; CDR3 protein: CASSQDPQGHTYEQYF; CDR3 DNA: TGTGCCAGCAGCCAAGATCCGCAGGGGCACACCTACGAGCAGTACTTC
clone size: NA; CDR3 length: 13; V gene: TRBV2; J gene: TRBJ1-5; D gene: NA; CDR3 protein: CASRGDTNQPQHF; CDR3 DNA: TGTGCCAGCAGGGGGGACACCAATCAGCCCCAGCATTTT
clone size: NA; CDR3 length: 16; V gene: TRBV9; J gene: TRBJ2-3; D gene: TRBD2; CDR3 protein: CASSHLTAGGTDTQYF; CDR3 DNA: TGTGCCAGCAGCCATCTGACAGCGGGGGGTACAGATACGCAGTATTTT
clone size: NA; CDR3 length: 15; V gene: TRBV21-1; J gene: TRBJ2-7; D gene: NA; CDR3 protein: CASSEDGTGAFLQYF; CDR3 DNA: TGTGCCAGCAGCGAGGACGGGACAGGGGCGTTTCTGCAGTACTTC
clone size: NA; CDR3 length: 13; V gene: TRBV7-8; J gene: TRBJ1-1; D gene: NA; CDR3 protein: CASSLERNTEAFF; CDR3 DNA: TGTGCCAGCAGCTTAGAGCGGAACACTGAAGCTTTCTTT
clone size: NA; CDR3 length: 12; V gene: TRBV6-1; J gene: TRBJ2-5; D gene: NA; CDR3 protein: CASSEAAGTQYF; CDR3 DNA: TGTGCCAGCAGTGAAGCGGCGGGGACCCAGTACTTC
clone size: NA; CDR3 length: 15; V gene: TRBV6-5; J gene: TRBJ2-7; D gene: NA; CDR3 protein: CASSSQTGLPYEQYF; CDR3 DNA: TGTGCCAGCAGCAGCCAGACAGGCCTCCCCTACGAGCAGTACTTC
clone size: NA; CDR3 length: 15; V gene: TRBV30; J gene: TRBJ1-6; D gene: TRBD1; CDR3 protein: CAWSSTGVGYSPLHF; CDR3 DNA: TGTGCCTGGAGTTCCACAGGGGTAGGATATTCACCCCTCCACTTT